Presented here are 32 T cell receptor beta chains from one specimen sequenced in a study of lymphopenia after photon versus proton radiotherapy. TCRdb's copy holds only in-frame clones and misses some; the assay was immunoSEQ multiplex PCR. This table holds approximately 23,000 clones, around 89% found once. Sequencing was performed on peripheral blood, taken from a patient treated with proton-based radiotherapy. Receptors were obtained from an elderly man with esophageal cancer.

The CDR3, as DNA: TGTGCCAGCAGCGTAGCAGGGAATGGTCCCTATACAGATACGCAGTATTTT. Translating it yields CASSVAGNGPYTDTQYF. This chain links TRBV9 with TRBJ2-3, with TRBD1 as a possible D gene (5 bases). Germline CDR1 and CDR2: SGDLS and YYNGEE. Trimming took 0 bases from V and 3 from J, leaving 17 bases between them. The length of the CDR3 is 17 residues.

The chain combines TRBV11-3 with TRBJ1-1, with no clear D. The CDR3 runs 13 residues. Germline V CDR1 and CDR2: SGHNT, YENEEA. Trimming shortened V by 5 bases and J by 1 base, and 8 bases separated the two germline ends. In nucleotides, the CDR3 is TGTGCCAGCAGCGCCTCATCGAACACTGAAGCTTTCTTT. Protein: CASSASSNTEAFF.

The chain uses TRBV6-5 and TRBJ2-7; no clear D. Trimming stripped 6 bases from V and 8 bases from J, with 14 bases between. Per the germline V gene, CDR1 is MNHEY and CDR2 is SVGAGI. This CDR3 spans 12 amino acids. The CDR3 sequence: CASSRLEGKQYF. The CDR3 DNA follows: TGTGCCAGCAGCCGCCTTGAAGGGAAGCAGTACTTC.

The chain joins TRBV27 to TRBJ2-7; tentatively, D is TRBD2 (6 bases). The germline CDR1 and CDR2 sequences are MNHEY and SMNVEV (reference sequence). The V gene lost 6 bases and the J gene lost 3 bases, with 15 bases spanning the gap. CDR3 length: 14 residues. The CDR3 protein is CASSPSWGGYEQYF. CDR3 DNA: TGTGCCAGCAGCCCGTCATGGGGAGGCTACGAGCAGTACTTC.

The V and J genes are TRBV7-6 and TRBJ2-1, with D possibly called TRBD1 or TRBD2 (5 bases each). The CDR3 spans 15 residues. Trimming pared 1 base from V and 2 bases from J, leaving 9 bases between. Germline-derived CDR1 and CDR2 are SGHVS and FNYEAQ. CDR3: CASSLGEGPYNEQFF. The CDR3 nucleotides read TGTGCCAGCAGCTTAGGTGAGGGGCCCTACAATGAGCAGTTCTTC.

This clone was counted a few times. The V and J genes are TRBV6-6 and TRBJ1-6; possibly TRBD1 for D (6 bases). Trimming left V 8 bases short and J 10 bases short, with 18 bases between. This CDR3 has 14 amino acids. Germline V CDR1 and CDR2: MNHNY, SVGAGI (reference sequence). The CDR3 bases are TGTGCCAGCGGATCAGGGGAGCGGGGATCACCCCTCCACTTT. Its translation: CASGSGERGSPLHF.

This clone was counted once. The chain links TRBV7-3 to TRBJ2-5; D uncertain. There are 16 residues in the CDR3. The V end lost 5 bases, the J end lost 5 bases, and 21 bases lay between the germline ends. Per the germline V gene, CDR1 is SGHTA and CDR2 is FQGTGA. This chain's CDR3 is CASSPQSMSSGETQYF. The CDR3 nucleotides are TGTGCCAGCAGCCCTCAGTCGATGAGCAGTGGGGAGACCCAGTACTTC.

This chain joins TRBV29-1 and TRBJ2-5; D perhaps matches TRBD2 (5 bases). In germline, CDR1 is SQVTM, CDR2 ANQGSEA. Trimming removed 2 bases at V and 4 bases at J, with 8 bases between. The CDR3 has 12 amino acids. The CDR3: CSVERAGETQYF. For the CDR3, the DNA is TGCAGCGTTGAACGGGCGGGAGAGACCCAGTACTTC.

J is TRBJ1-6 and V is TRBV23-1; the D is unclear. TRBV23-1 belongs to the ORF category, with a function that is uncertain. This CDR3 region has 19 residues. Trimming cost V 0 bases and J 9 bases, with 24 bases left between them. CDR3 sequence: CASSQSGPLLREVCSPLHF. The CDR3 bases are TGCGCCAGCAGTCAATCAGGGCCCTTATTGAGGGAGGTCTGTTCACCCCTCCACTTT.

This clone has a single count. V and J are TRBV27 and TRBJ2-5; 9 nucleotides match TRBD2. CDR1 is MNHEY and CDR2 is SMNVEV in the germline V gene (reference sequence). CDR3 length: 13 residues. The V and J ends lost 4 bases and 5 bases, in that order; junction bases with no gene match: 2. The CDR3 region has the DNA TGTGCCAGCAGTTCGCGGGAGGGCGAGACCCAGTACTTC. Residues: CASSSREGETQYF.

About this clone: A read error may produce the germline difference seen at one junction end. The chain combines TRBV29-1 with TRBJ2-7; the D is unclear. The germline gives CDR1 SQVTM, CDR2 ANQGSEA. This CDR3 spans 11 amino acids. CDR3 protein: CSVEEDYEQYF. DNA for the CDR3: TGCAGCGTGGAAGAAGACTACGAGCAGTACTTC.

The chain links TRBV27 to TRBJ1-6, with 7 positions matching TRBD1. The CDR3 covers 16 residues. The trim removed 7 bases at V and 7 bases at J, leaving 13 bases unmatched. Germline CDR1 MNHEY, CDR2 SMNVEV (reference sequence). CDR3 DNA sequence: TGTGCCAGCACTTCGTGGTTCAGGGGGTTCAATTCACCCCTCCACTTT. Protein product: CASTSWFRGFNSPLHF.

This chain links TRBV19 with TRBJ1-1; no clear D gene. Germline-derived CDR1 and CDR2 are LNHDA and SQIVND (reference sequence). V shed 10 bases and J shed 0 bases, with 6 bases lying between them. This CDR3 comprises 11 residues. DNA of the CDR3: TGTGCCACCCGTCTGAACACTGAAGCTTTCTTT. It translates to CATRLNTEAFF.

The chain uses TRBV10-3 and TRBJ2-7; a possible D gene is TRBD1 (7 bases). Looked up from germline, CDR1 is ENHRY and CDR2 is SYGVKD. This CDR3 has 15 residues. V dropped 0 bases and J dropped 5 bases, with 14 bases sitting between them. The CDR3 DNA reads as TGTGCCATCAGTGAGTCAAGGCAGGGGGGCAACGAGCAGTACTTC. This codes for CAISESRQGGNEQYF.

The chain carries TRBV30 and TRBJ1-2; D gene uncertain. In germline, CDR1 is GTSNPN, CDR2 SVGIG (reference sequence). Trimming took 2 bases from V and 0 from J, leaving 7 bases between them. The CDR3 is 13 residues long. This chain's CDR3 is CAWSQQANYGYTF. The CDR3 DNA reads as TGTGCCTGGAGTCAGCAGGCTAACTATGGCTACACCTTC. The complete variable domain, with remaining parts taken from reference TRBV30 and TRBJ1-2, reads SQTIHQWPATLVQPVGSPLSLECTVEGTSNPNLYWYRQAAGRGLQLLFYSVGIGQISSEVPQNLSASRPQDRQFILSSKKLLLSDSGFYLCAWSQQANYGYTFGSGTRLTVV.

This chain links TRBV18 with TRBJ2-7, with D perhaps TRBD2 (6 bases). The CDR3 is 16 amino acids. The V and J ends lost 3 bases and 2 bases respectively, with 17 bases between them. Germline CDR1 KGHSH, CDR2 LQKENI. This chain's CDR3 is CASSPSDSGNPYEQYF. DNA of the CDR3: TGTGCCAGCTCACCTTCTGATAGCGGTAACCCCTACGAGCAGTACTTC. The whole variable domain, filled in from reference TRBV18 and TRBJ2-7, reads NAGVMQNPRHLVRRRGQEARLRCSPMKGHSHVYWYRQLPEEGLKFMVYLQKENIIDESGMPKERFSAEFPKEGPSILRIQQVVRGDSAAYFCASSPSDSGNPYEQYFGPGTRLTVT.

This chain joins TRBV11-2 and TRBJ1-1; unclear D gene. The V end lost 5 bases, the J end lost 2 bases, and 6 bases lay between the germline ends. Germline CDR1 is SGHAT and CDR2 is FQNNGV. The CDR3 has 12 amino acids. The CDR3 DNA reads TGTGCCAGCAGCCCACATAACACTGAAGCTTTCTTT. Translated: CASSPHNTEAFF.

The chain combines TRBV6-6 with TRBJ2-5, with D perhaps matching TRBD1 (6 bases). Per the germline V gene, CDR1 is MNHNY and CDR2 is SVGAGI (reference sequence). Trimming stripped 5 bases from V and 7 bases from J, with 14 bases between. CDR3 length: 13 residues. The CDR3 bases are TGTGCCAGCAGTGCCACAGGGTTCGGGACCCAGTACTTC. It is translated as CASSATGFGTQYF.

The chain is built from TRBV5-1 and TRBJ2-3; tentatively, D is TRBD2 (5 bases). Trimming stripped 4 bases from V and 2 bases from J, with 11 bases between. Germline V gives CDR1 SGHRS, CDR2 YFSETQ. The CDR3 is 14 residues long. The CDR3: CASSTQRTTDTQYF. CDR3 bases: TGCGCCAGCAGCACCCAGCGGACCACAGATACGCAGTATTTT.

The chain links TRBV5-4 to TRBJ2-7; possible D gene TRBD1, 6 bases. V was trimmed by 3 bases and J by 3 bases, leaving 10 bases between them. Germline V CDR1 and CDR2: SGHNT, YYREEE (reference sequence). This CDR3 spans 13 amino acids. The DNA for the CDR3 is TGTGCCAGCAGCTATACAGGGAACTACGAGCAGTACTTC. Residues: CASSYTGNYEQYF.

The V and J genes are TRBV30 and TRBJ2-7, with 8 bases identical to TRBD1. Trimming cost V 5 bases and J 6 bases; bases outside gene matches: 9. The germline V gene has CDR1 GTSNPN and CDR2 SVGIG (reference sequence). The CDR3 is made up of 13 amino acids. The CDR3: CAWGMHRGSEQYF. The DNA of the CDR3 is TGTGCCTGGGGAATGCACAGGGGGAGCGAGCAGTACTTC.

The V and J genes are TRBV18 and TRBJ1-4; D ambiguous. The CDR3 runs 15 residues. Trimming removed 3 bases at V and 1 base at J, with 9 bases between. The germline CDR1 and CDR2 sequences are KGHSH and LQKENI. CDR3 coding DNA: TGTGCCAGCTCACCGTACCCGGGAACTAATGAAAAACTGTTTTTT. Amino acid sequence: CASSPYPGTNEKLFF.

The chain couples TRBV5-1 to TRBJ1-4; 8 bases agree with TRBD1. V trimming: 7 bases; J trimming: 9 bases; junction bases outside the gene matches: 11. The germline CDR1 and CDR2 sequences are SGHRS and YFSETQ. CDR3 length equals 14 residues. The CDR3, as DNA: TGCGCCAGCGCCCAGGACAGGGAATTGAAAAAACTGTTTTTT. Its translation is CASAQDRELKKLFF.

With respect to this clone: Because it lacks the conserved phenylalanine or tryptophan at the end, this CDR3 is likely a read error. The chain uses TRBV4-2 and TRBJ2-7; 9 bases are shared with TRBD2. The germline gives CDR1 LGHNA, CDR2 YNFKEQ. The CDR3 spans 15 residues. The trim removed 3 bases at V and 4 bases at J, leaving 7 bases unmatched. In nucleotides, the CDR3 is TGTGCCAGCAGCCAGGTGACTAGCGGCCCTTACGAGCAGTACCTC. Translated: CASSQVTSGPYEQYL.

V is TRBV6-5 and J is TRBJ2-3, with D unresolved. The V end lost 2 bases, the J end lost 14 bases, and 11 bases lay between the germline ends. CDR3 length: 11 residues. Germline V gene lookup returns CDR1 MNHEY and CDR2 SVGAGI. CDR3 loop: CASSYKRFWYF. Written as DNA, the CDR3 is TGTGCCAGCAGTTACAAGAGATTCTGGTATTTT.

J is TRBJ2-7 and V is TRBV7-9; 9 nucleotides agree with TRBD1. CDR1 is SEHNR and CDR2 is FQNEAQ in the germline V gene (reference sequence). The J segment lost 2 bases and the V segment lost 8 bases, leaving 4 bases of the junction unmatched. The CDR3 is 13 amino acids. CDR3 in amino acids: CASGRDRAYEQYF. CDR3 in DNA: TGTGCCAGCGGAAGGGACAGGGCCTACGAGCAGTACTTC.

The V and J genes are TRBV19 and TRBJ1-1; perhaps TRBD1 as D (6 bases). V was shortened by 2 bases and J by 6 bases, with 7 bases between the two germline ends. Germline V gene lookup returns CDR1 LNHDA and CDR2 SQIVND (reference sequence). The CDR3 is 12 residues long. CDR3 residues: CASSIWGPEAFF. The CDR3 DNA is TGTGCCAGTAGTATATGGGGGCCTGAAGCTTTCTTT.

The chain uses TRBV7-8 and TRBJ1-2; D remains unclear. The V end lost 1 base, the J end lost 7 bases, and 7 bases lay between the germline ends. The length of the CDR3 is 12 residues. CDR1 is SGHVS, CDR2 FQNEAQ, per germline. CDR3 bases: TGTGCCAGCAGCTTAGTTCAGGCTGGCTACACCTTC. Translated, it gives CASSLVQAGYTF.

The V call is TRBV9, the J call TRBJ2-5, with D perhaps being TRBD1 or TRBD2 (5 bases each). The V gene lost 4 bases and the J gene lost 4 bases, with 17 bases spanning the gap. The germline V gene has CDR1 SGDLS and CDR2 YYNGEE. The CDR3 extends over 15 amino acids. CDR3 sequence: CASSSSQGVGETQYF. CDR3 coding DNA: TGTGCCAGCAGCTCGAGCCAGGGAGTTGGAGAGACCCAGTACTTC.

The chain recombines TRBV4-1 with TRBJ2-1, with TRBD1 identical over 7 bases. Germline V gene data show CDR1 as MGHRA and CDR2 as YSYEKL. The CDR3 has 16 amino acids. With 0 bases clipped from V and 13 bases from J, the junction kept 15 bases outside the gene matches. DNA for the CDR3: TGCGCCAGCAGCCAAGAAGACAGGGCGTGGAATAACGGTCAGTTCTTC. It translates to CASSQEDRAWNNGQFF.

The chain recombines TRBV6-6 with TRBJ2-7, with 7 bases identical to TRBD1. Trimming cost V 10 bases and J 3 bases; bases outside gene matches: 12. The CDR3 has 14 residues. The germline CDR1 and CDR2 sequences are MNHNY and SVGAGI (reference sequence). The CDR3 loop reads CATYSSGGYYEQYF. CDR3 DNA sequence: TGTGCCACCTACTCCTCAGGGGGTTACTACGAGCAGTACTTC.

The CDR3 DNA follows: TGTGCCAGCAGCGAAACAGGGGCCGCCACAGATACGCAGTATTTT. This codes for CASSETGAATDTQYF. The chain links TRBV25-1 to TRBJ2-3; 7 nucleotides agree with TRBD1. V shed 6 bases and J 2 bases; nucleotides not matched to a gene: 8. This CDR3 comprises 15 residues. The V gene's germline CDR1 is MGHDK and CDR2 SYGVNS. The complete variable domain, with remaining parts taken from reference TRBV25-1 and TRBJ2-3, reads EADIYQTPRYLVIGTGKKITLECSQTMGHDKMYWYQQDPGMELHLIHYSYGVNSTEKGDLSSESTVSRIRTEHFPLTLESARPSHTSQYLCASSETGAATDTQYFGPGTRLTVL.